Listed below are T cell receptor beta chains from one sample, sequenced in a study of cytomegalovirus exposure and HLA in healthy donors. Only in-frame clones appear in the TCRdb table, and some are missing; sequencing was by immunoSEQ multiplex PCR. The sample lists about 160,000 clones, around four fifths occurring once. Sequencing was carried out using PBMCs. The receptors stem from a man aged 30-40 years in good health and CMV-seropositive. Both conserved end residues are part of each CDR3. Each record gives: J gene, clone size, D gene, V gene, CDR3 protein, CDR3 DNA. A D gene is named only where the DNA matches it firmly. A clone size is listed for some rows: how often the clone was seen (once, few, many), or a class if it is expanded.

j_call: TRBJ1-1
clone_size: once
d_call: TRBD1
v_call: TRBV4-3
cdr3_aa: CASSQSYTGAHTEAFF
cdr3_nt: TGCGCCAGCAGCCAATCCTACACAGGGGCGCACACTGAAGCTTTCTTT

j_call: TRBJ2-3
clone_size: -
d_call: TRBD2
v_call: TRBV6-1
cdr3_aa: CASSEMVLASTDTQYF
cdr3_nt: TGTGCCAGCAGTGAAATGGTACTAGCGAGCACAGATACGCAGTATTTT

j_call: TRBJ2-3
clone_size: once
d_call: TRBD2
v_call: TRBV2
cdr3_aa: CASSDTSAYTDTQYF
cdr3_nt: TGTGCCAGCAGTGATACTAGCGCTTACACAGATACGCAGTATTTT

j_call: TRBJ1-4
clone_size: once
d_call: -
v_call: TRBV14
cdr3_aa: CASSLFRGEELFF
cdr3_nt: TGTGCCAGCAGCCTGTTTAGGGGCGAGGAACTGTTTTTT

j_call: TRBJ2-1
clone_size: -
d_call: -
v_call: TRBV14
cdr3_aa: CASSPLERIIDNEQFF
cdr3_nt: TGTGCCAGCAGCCCATTGGAGAGAATTATCGACAATGAGCAGTTCTTC

j_call: TRBJ2-4
clone_size: -
d_call: -
v_call: TRBV5-6
cdr3_aa: CASSTRELGLAKNIQYF
cdr3_nt: TGTGCCAGCAGCACCAGGGAATTGGGGCTAGCCAAAAACATTCAGTACTTC

j_call: TRBJ2-4
clone_size: -
d_call: -
v_call: TRBV6-5
cdr3_aa: CASSYYPTRNIQYF
cdr3_nt: TGTGCCAGCAGTTACTACCCGACTAGAAACATTCAGTACTTC

j_call: TRBJ1-2
clone_size: few
d_call: TRBD1
v_call: TRBV6-1
cdr3_aa: CASSERGRTNYGYTF
cdr3_nt: TGTGCCAGCAGTGAAAGGGGGCGAACTAACTATGGCTACACCTTC

j_call: TRBJ2-5
clone_size: few
d_call: -
v_call: TRBV5-1
cdr3_aa: CASSQGQETQYF
cdr3_nt: TGCGCCAGCAGCCAGGGCCAAGAGACCCAGTACTTC

j_call: TRBJ2-3
clone_size: -
d_call: -
v_call: TRBV6-5
cdr3_aa: CASSYSGTDTQYF
cdr3_nt: TGTGCCAGCAGTTACTCCGGCACAGATACGCAGTATTTT

j_call: TRBJ2-1
clone_size: -
d_call: TRBD2
v_call: TRBV9
cdr3_aa: CASSVASSGGAIYNEQFF
cdr3_nt: TGTGCCAGCAGCGTAGCTTCTAGCGGGGGGGCGATTTACAATGAGCAGTTCTTC

j_call: TRBJ2-1
clone_size: -
d_call: -
v_call: TRBV25-1
cdr3_aa: CASSYNNRNEQFF
cdr3_nt: TGTGCCAGCAGTTACAATAACAGGAATGAGCAGTTCTTC

j_call: TRBJ2-2
clone_size: -
d_call: -
v_call: TRBV5-6
cdr3_aa: CASSLAGGELFF
cdr3_nt: TGTGCCAGCAGCTTGGCGGGCGGGGAGCTGTTTTTT

j_call: TRBJ2-3
clone_size: -
d_call: TRBD2
v_call: TRBV9
cdr3_aa: CASSTQPSGGGTDTQYF
cdr3_nt: TGTGCCAGCAGCACGCAGCCTAGCGGGGGGGGCACAGATACGCAGTATTTT

j_call: TRBJ2-5
clone_size: -
d_call: -
v_call: TRBV29-1
cdr3_aa: CSVYRNQETQYF
cdr3_nt: TGCAGCGTTTACAGGAACCAAGAGACCCAGTACTTC

j_call: TRBJ2-2
clone_size: -
d_call: TRBD1
v_call: TRBV5-6
cdr3_aa: CASSPLGTGWPGELFF
cdr3_nt: TGTGCCAGCAGCCCCCTCGGGACAGGGTGGCCCGGGGAGCTGTTTTTT

j_call: TRBJ2-3
clone_size: -
d_call: -
v_call: TRBV6-5
cdr3_aa: CASSLRGDTQYF
cdr3_nt: TGTGCCAGCAGTTTAAGGGGAGATACGCAGTATTTT

j_call: TRBJ1-2
clone_size: -
d_call: -
v_call: TRBV4-3
cdr3_aa: CASSQINTSNYGYTF
cdr3_nt: TGCGCCAGCAGCCAAATCAATACTTCTAACTATGGCTACACCTTC

j_call: TRBJ2-1
clone_size: -
d_call: TRBD2
v_call: TRBV9
cdr3_aa: CASSRTSGGDSYNEQFF
cdr3_nt: TGTGCCAGCAGCCGGACTAGCGGGGGGGATTCCTACAATGAGCAGTTCTTC

j_call: TRBJ2-1
clone_size: -
d_call: TRBD2
v_call: TRBV10-2
cdr3_aa: CASSSLGLAGGRGEQFF
cdr3_nt: TGCGCCAGCAGCAGCTTGGGACTAGCGGGGGGGCGGGGTGAGCAGTTCTTC

j_call: TRBJ2-7
clone_size: few
d_call: -
v_call: TRBV4-1
cdr3_aa: CASQPRDQGGYEQYF
cdr3_nt: TGCGCCAGCCAGCCAAGGGACCAGGGGGGCTACGAGCAGTACTTC

j_call: TRBJ2-7
clone_size: -
d_call: TRBD1
v_call: TRBV4-3
cdr3_aa: CASSQDRGLSYEQYF
cdr3_nt: TGCGCCAGCAGCCAAGACAGGGGGTTATCCTACGAGCAGTACTTC

j_call: TRBJ1-4
clone_size: -
d_call: -
v_call: TRBV7-9
cdr3_aa: CASSLALTDLNEKLFF
cdr3_nt: TGTGCCAGCAGCTTAGCCTTGACAGACCTTAATGAAAAACTGTTTTTT

j_call: TRBJ2-7
clone_size: -
d_call: -
v_call: TRBV5-1
cdr3_aa: CASSLFSIQSEQYF
cdr3_nt: TGCGCCAGCAGCTTGTTTTCCATCCAATCCGAGCAGTACTTC

j_call: TRBJ1-2
clone_size: -
d_call: -
v_call: TRBV6-5
cdr3_aa: CTSSYSPSGSGGYTF
cdr3_nt: TGTACCAGCAGTTATTCGCCGTCGGGGTCGGGTGGCTACACCTTC

j_call: TRBJ2-3
clone_size: -
d_call: -
v_call: TRBV30
cdr3_aa: CAWSVAASTDTQYF
cdr3_nt: TGTGCCTGGAGTGTAGCGGCTAGCACAGATACGCAGTATTTT

j_call: TRBJ2-3
clone_size: -
d_call: -
v_call: TRBV19
cdr3_aa: CASSIAGQSSTDTQYF
cdr3_nt: TGTGCCAGTAGTATAGCTGGACAGTCTAGCACAGATACGCAGTATTTT

j_call: TRBJ1-4
clone_size: -
d_call: -
v_call: TRBV11-2
cdr3_aa: CASSPLGEKLFF
cdr3_nt: TGTGCCAGCAGCCCACTCGGGGAAAAACTGTTTTTT

j_call: TRBJ1-2
clone_size: few
d_call: -
v_call: TRBV4-3
cdr3_aa: CASSQGGVLGYTF
cdr3_nt: TGCGCCAGCAGCCAAGGCGGGGTTTTAGGCTACACCTTC

j_call: TRBJ1-5
clone_size: -
d_call: -
v_call: TRBV7-9
cdr3_aa: CASSLDHSGDQPQHF
cdr3_nt: TGTGCCAGCAGCCTCGACCATTCCGGAGACCAGCCCCAGCATTTT

j_call: TRBJ2-7
clone_size: -
d_call: TRBD1
v_call: TRBV5-6
cdr3_aa: CASSTGTGGSYEQYF
cdr3_nt: TGTGCCAGCAGCACCGGGACAGGGGGCTCCTACGAGCAGTACTTC

j_call: TRBJ1-1
clone_size: -
d_call: TRBD1
v_call: TRBV4-1
cdr3_aa: CASSPSPTGRLWRDEAFF
cdr3_nt: TGCGCCAGCAGCCCCTCTCCGACAGGGCGCTTGTGGAGGGATGAAGCTTTCTTT

j_call: TRBJ2-3
clone_size: -
d_call: -
v_call: TRBV2
cdr3_aa: CASSPQTQTDTQYF
cdr3_nt: TGTGCCAGCAGTCCTCAGACTCAGACAGATACGCAGTATTTT

j_call: TRBJ1-3
clone_size: -
d_call: -
v_call: TRBV7-6
cdr3_aa: CASSLRRGGENSGNTIYF
cdr3_nt: TGTGCCAGCAGCTTAAGGAGGGGAGGGGAAAACTCTGGAAACACCATATATTTT

j_call: TRBJ2-7
clone_size: -
d_call: TRBD1
v_call: TRBV27
cdr3_aa: CASSRRTGLSDYEQYF
cdr3_nt: TGTGCCAGCAGTAGAAGGACAGGCCTGTCCGACTACGAGCAGTACTTC

j_call: TRBJ2-3
clone_size: once
d_call: TRBD2
v_call: TRBV5-1
cdr3_aa: CASSLTPSGEPTDTQYF
cdr3_nt: TGCGCCAGCAGCTTAACCCCTAGCGGGGAACCCACAGATACGCAGTATTTT

j_call: TRBJ2-2
clone_size: -
d_call: TRBD1
v_call: TRBV27
cdr3_aa: CASSIYRGSNTGELFF
cdr3_nt: TGTGCCAGCAGTATCTACAGGGGGTCGAACACCGGGGAGCTGTTTTTT

j_call: TRBJ2-5
clone_size: -
d_call: TRBD2
v_call: TRBV11-2
cdr3_aa: CASSPGTSGGLQETQYF
cdr3_nt: TGTGCCAGCAGTCCAGGGACTAGCGGGGGGCTCCAAGAGACCCAGTACTTC

j_call: TRBJ1-1
clone_size: -
d_call: TRBD1
v_call: TRBV20-1
cdr3_aa: CSASRDSEAFF
cdr3_nt: TGCAGTGCTTCCCGGGACAGTGAAGCTTTCTTT

j_call: TRBJ2-2
clone_size: -
d_call: -
v_call: TRBV5-1
cdr3_aa: CASSLSGPANTGELFF
cdr3_nt: TGCGCCAGCAGCTTGTCTGGGCCGGCGAACACCGGGGAGCTGTTTTTT

j_call: TRBJ1-1
clone_size: -
d_call: -
v_call: TRBV4-2
cdr3_aa: CASSQGARGGVDTEAFF
cdr3_nt: TGTGCCAGCAGCCAAGGGGCAAGGGGGGGAGTAGACACTGAAGCTTTCTTT

j_call: TRBJ2-3
clone_size: -
d_call: TRBD1
v_call: TRBV27
cdr3_aa: CASSLQDRLADTQYF
cdr3_nt: TGTGCCAGCAGTCTCCAGGACAGGTTAGCAGATACGCAGTATTTT

j_call: TRBJ2-3
clone_size: once
d_call: -
v_call: TRBV1
cdr3_aa: CTSSQRGGKETDTQYF
cdr3_nt: TGCACCAGCAGCCAGAGGGGGGGGAAAGAGACAGATACGCAGTATTTT

j_call: TRBJ2-1
clone_size: -
d_call: TRBD1
v_call: TRBV27
cdr3_aa: CASSLLDRSTLHEQFF
cdr3_nt: TGTGCCAGCAGTTTGCTGGACAGGTCTACCCTCCATGAGCAGTTCTTC

j_call: TRBJ2-3
clone_size: -
d_call: -
v_call: TRBV5-4
cdr3_aa: CASTEPGGSDTQYF
cdr3_nt: TGTGCCAGCACCGAGCCCGGGGGTTCAGATACGCAGTATTTT

j_call: TRBJ2-3
clone_size: once
d_call: -
v_call: TRBV27
cdr3_aa: CASSLGPVSRDTQYF
cdr3_nt: TGTGCCAGCAGTTTAGGCCCCGTATCTCGTGATACGCAGTATTTT

j_call: TRBJ1-5
clone_size: -
d_call: TRBD1
v_call: TRBV6-1
cdr3_aa: CASSAATYRGRSQPQHF
cdr3_nt: TGTGCCAGCAGTGCCGCCACATACAGGGGGCGAAGTCAGCCCCAGCATTTT

j_call: TRBJ1-2
clone_size: -
d_call: -
v_call: TRBV2
cdr3_aa: CARRSPGTYYGYTF
cdr3_nt: TGTGCCAGACGATCCCCCGGGACATACTATGGCTACACCTTC

j_call: TRBJ1-4
clone_size: -
d_call: TRBD1
v_call: TRBV15
cdr3_aa: CATSRETGGQGKLFF
cdr3_nt: TGTGCCACCAGCAGGGAGACAGGGGGCCAGGGAAAACTGTTTTTT

j_call: TRBJ1-2
clone_size: -
d_call: TRBD1
v_call: TRBV6-5
cdr3_aa: CASSYTDRVSRRGYTF
cdr3_nt: TGTGCCAGCAGTTACACAGACAGGGTGTCTCGTCGGGGCTACACCTTC

j_call: TRBJ1-2
clone_size: -
d_call: TRBD1
v_call: TRBV20-1
cdr3_aa: CSAGTGWGYTF
cdr3_nt: TGCAGTGCCGGGACAGGGTGGGGCTACACCTTC

j_call: TRBJ2-3
clone_size: -
d_call: -
v_call: TRBV6-4
cdr3_aa: CASRRAGQITDTQYF
cdr3_nt: TGTGCCAGCAGACGCGCGGGACAGATCACAGATACGCAGTATTTT

j_call: TRBJ1-6
clone_size: few
d_call: TRBD1
v_call: TRBV7-2
cdr3_aa: CASRTDRGSPLHF
cdr3_nt: TGTGCCAGCAGGACGGACAGGGGGTCACCCCTCCACTTT

j_call: TRBJ1-1
clone_size: once
d_call: -
v_call: TRBV19
cdr3_aa: CASTLGRNTEAFF
cdr3_nt: TGTGCCAGTACCCTAGGCCGGAACACTGAAGCTTTCTTT

j_call: TRBJ1-2
clone_size: -
d_call: TRBD1
v_call: TRBV19
cdr3_aa: CASWGQADGYTF
cdr3_nt: TGTGCCAGTTGGGGACAGGCTGATGGCTACACCTTC

j_call: TRBJ2-7
clone_size: once
d_call: -
v_call: TRBV6-5
cdr3_aa: CASSYSGGGPYEQYF
cdr3_nt: TGTGCCAGCAGTTACTCTGGGGGGGGGCCGTACGAGCAGTACTTC

j_call: TRBJ1-2
clone_size: -
d_call: -
v_call: TRBV9
cdr3_aa: CASSVAGSIYGYTF
cdr3_nt: TGTGCCAGCAGCGTGGCAGGGTCGATCTATGGCTACACCTTC

j_call: TRBJ1-4
clone_size: -
d_call: -
v_call: TRBV7-2
cdr3_aa: CASSPRGGGEKLFF
cdr3_nt: TGTGCCAGCAGCCCCAGAGGGGGGGGTGAAAAACTGTTTTTT